A single sample gave rise to the 3 T cell receptor beta chains below, sequenced in a study of regulatory T cells in long-lasting Graves disease. Sequencing libraries for TCR beta were prepared with iRepertoire HTBI primers and Arm-PCR of CDR3 regions. TCRdb called the multiplex PCR reads again in MiXCR, with one record for every CDR3 protein. The table lists roughly 700,000 distinct CDR3 sequences, 25% to 35% of them singletons, with 35% to 55% in the top ten. Sample time point: persistent/refractory GD, antithyroid drugs over 5 years with positive TRAb. The TCR library was made from RNA that had been extracted from PBMCs in TRIzol. The sequences come from peripheral blood mononuclear cells (PBMCs), collected when the disease was refractory, from a patient treated with antithyroid drugs. The source is a female donor with Graves disease.

This clonotype was picked up a small number of times. The chain uses TRBV20-1 and TRBJ1-5; D is unclear. V was pared by 8 bases and J by 5 bases, with 13 bases between. In germline, CDR1 is DFQATT, CDR2 SNEGSKA (reference sequence). The CDR3 has 12 amino acids. CDR3 bases: TGCAGTACCTCCAAGCTCGATCAGCCCCAGCATTTT. Its translation: CSTSKLDQPQHF.

This clonotype was seen more than once but under ten times. The chain links TRBV7-6 to TRBJ2-2; perhaps TRBD1 as D (6 bases). CDR1 and CDR2 from the germline V gene are SGHVS and FNYEAQ. Trimming pared 5 bases from V and 5 bases from J, leaving 9 bases between. CDR3 size: 13 residues. For the CDR3, the DNA is TGTGCCAGCAGCCGAACAGGGACCGGGGAGCTGTTTTTT. The encoded protein is CASSRTGTGELFF.

This clonotype was picked up a small number of times. The chain recombines TRBV7-9 with TRBJ1-4; TRBD1 is a possible D gene (5 bases). The V end lost 2 bases, the J end lost 8 bases, and 15 bases lay between the germline ends. There are 15 residues in the CDR3. Germline CDR1 SEHNR, CDR2 FQNEAQ (reference sequence). The CDR3 sequence: CASSLRRQGEEKLFF. As DNA, the CDR3 is TGTGCCAGCAGCTTACGGCGGCAGGGTGAAGAAAAACTGTTTTTT.